This T cell receptor beta chain is from a study of blood T cell repertoires in COVID-19. Study context: Nucleic acid was either cDNA or gDNA, and it came from T cells, B-cell-depleted T cells, or PBMCs.

Germline-derived CDR1 and CDR2 are MNHEY and SVGAGI. Trimming removed 6 bases from V and 6 bases from J; junction bases left unmatched: 5. The CDR3 spans 13 residues. In the authors' workflow: From reference gene primer amplification, estimates of nucleated cell counts were derived. This table comes from immunoSEQ multiplex PCR, and its TCRdb copy is limited to in-frame clones, with some not included. V, J and clone size were drawn from that table, and D and trimming were deduced from the DNA. The sample has about 260,000 clones, about 87% seen once. The receptor's source is a woman aged 45-59 years with acute or convalescent COVID-19. Material: peripheral blood. The chain combines TRBV6-5 with TRBJ1-5, with 7 bases lining up with TRBD1. The CDR3 region is CASSGQVSQPQHF. CDR3 sequence (DNA): TGTGCCAGCAGCGGACAGGTTTCTCAGCCCCAGCATTTT.